Below, 10 T cell receptor beta chains from the same sample are listed, as sequenced in a study of shared clonotypes between healthy human individuals. Terminally differentiated effector memory CD45RA+ cells were excluded from the naive CD8 cells, which were CD45RO-negative and positively selected for CCR7. The data were produced by immunoSEQ multiplex PCR, yet TCRdb's version contains in-frame clones alone and is incomplete. The data show about 2 million clones, about 95% seen once. Specimen: naive CD8+ T cells sorted from blood. Receptor source: a young man in good health.

The chain links TRBV30 to TRBJ1-5, with D unresolved. Trimming cost V 1 base and J 9 bases, with 13 bases left between them. This CDR3 has 13 amino acids. Germline V lookup: CDR1 GTSNPN, CDR2 SVGIG (reference sequence). For the CDR3, the DNA is TGTGCCTGGAGTGCGGACTCCTGGGGGCCCCAGCATTTT. The encoded protein is CAWSADSWGPQHF.

V is TRBV5-1 and J is TRBJ1-2, with D maybe TRBD1 (6 bases). Germline CDR1 reads SGHRS; CDR2 reads YFSETQ. Trimming removed 3 bases from V and 4 bases from J, with 10 bases in between. The CDR3 extends over 13 amino acids. CDR3 nucleotides: TGCGCCAGCAGCTCCCCGGACAGCTATGGCTACACCTTC. It yields the protein CASSSPDSYGYTF. Full variable domain (missing parts from reference TRBV5-1 and TRBJ1-2): KAGVTQTPRYLIKTRGQQVTLSCSPISGHRSVSWYQQTPGQGLQFLFEYFSETQRNKGNFPGRFSGRQFSNSRSEMNVSTLELGDSALYLCASSSPDSYGYTFGSGTRLTVV.

This clone is a singleton in its sample. This chain joins TRBV28 and TRBJ2-3; D remains unclear. Germline V gene data show CDR1 as MDHEN and CDR2 as SYDVKM. CDR3 length equals 14 residues. The V end was cut by 6 bases, the J end by 5 bases, with 15 bases between. Here the CDR3 DNA reads TGTGCCAGCAGAGATCGACCGGTGCAAGATACGCAGTATTTT. Its protein product is CASRDRPVQDTQYF.

CDR3 region: CASERGSGELFF. DNA of the CDR3: TGTGCCAGCGAGCGAGGGAGCGGGGAGCTGTTTTTT. The chain uses TRBV25-1 and TRBJ2-2; perhaps TRBD2 as D (5 bases). Germline assignment: CDR1 MGHDK and CDR2 SYGVNS. Trimming left V 8 bases short and J 7 bases short, with 11 bases between. The CDR3 totals 12 residues.

With respect to this clone: This likely reflects a read error, since a far larger clone is one base away. The same CDR3 is also encoded by other DNA sequences in this sample. The rearrangement links TRBV5-6 to TRBJ2-7; D may be TRBD1 (5 bases). This CDR3 has 12 residues. The germline gives CDR1 SGHDT, CDR2 YYEEEE. The germline V and J ends were trimmed by 2 bases and 4 bases, with 7 bases remaining between them. The DNA for the CDR3 is TGTGCCAGCAGCTTAGGGGTTTACGAGCAGTACTTC. It translates to CASSLGVYEQYF.

The chain links TRBV4-1 to TRBJ2-7; TRBD1 matches 7 bases. The CDR3 extends over 14 amino acids. Germline CDR1 reads MGHRA; CDR2 reads YSYEKL. Germline trimming cut 1 base from V and 5 bases from J; bases unmatched to any gene: 5. The CDR3 DNA follows: TGCGCCAGCAGCCAAGTTACAGGGGATAACGAGCAGTACTTC. Protein sequence: CASSQVTGDNEQYF.

The chain joins TRBV2 to TRBJ2-7; D might be TRBD1 or TRBD2, each matching 5 bases. The CDR3 is 15 residues long. The V and J ends lost 7 bases and 2 bases respectively, with 18 bases between them. Germline-derived CDR1 and CDR2 are SNHLY and FYNNEI. CDR3 residues: CASNPLGATAYEQYF. The CDR3 DNA reads as TGTGCCAGCAACCCTCTCGGGGCTACCGCCTACGAGCAGTACTTC.

This clone appeared a few times. The CDR3 reads CASIPTLQGAGYGYTF. CDR3 in DNA: TGTGCCAGCATTCCCACATTACAGGGGGCAGGATATGGCTACACCTTC. V and J are TRBV6-6 and TRBJ1-2; 9 bases match TRBD1. Germline-derived CDR1 and CDR2 are MNHNY and SVGAGI (reference sequence). The CDR3 length is 16 residues. Losses at the gene ends were 7 bases for V and 5 bases for J; bases not matched to a gene: 14.

The rearrangement links TRBV6-5 to TRBJ2-2; D is unclear. The CDR3 is 14 residues long. V lost 5 bases to trimming and J lost 2 bases, with 9 bases between them. CDR1 MNHEY and CDR2 SVGAGI come from the germline V gene. CDR3 nucleotides: TGTGCCAGCAGTCCCTCGGCTAACACCGGGGAGCTGTTTTTT. This codes for CASSPSANTGELFF.

The V gene is TRBV7-6, the J gene TRBJ2-2; D ambiguous. Deletions cut 5 bases from V and 3 bases from J, with 10 bases between. The germline CDR1 and CDR2 sequences are SGHVS and FNYEAQ. This CDR3 contains 14 residues. CDR3 residues: CASSPRVDTGELFF. CDR3 nucleotide sequence: TGTGCCAGCAGCCCGCGCGTGGACACCGGGGAGCTGTTTTTT.